This T cell receptor (beta chain) was captured in a study of blood T cell repertoires in COVID-19. This clone was observed a few times. Germline values: CDR1 WNHNN, CDR2 SYGVQD (reference sequence). Between the trimmed V and J ends, which lost 0 bases and 5 bases, there was a span of 11 bases. CDR3 length equals 14 residues. As originally analysed: Reference gene primer amplification in the assay estimated nucleated cell counts. Produced via immunoSEQ multiplex PCR; TCRdb's table is partial and in-frame only. V, J and clone size reflect that table, while D and trimming were determined from the DNA. The table includes some 380,000 clones, roughly 77% detected once.

The sample was peripheral blood. The genes are TRBV10-1 and TRBJ2-7; unclear D gene. The clonotype was recovered from a human donor with acute or convalescent COVID-19. The donor label of this sample is uncertain. DNA for the CDR3: TGCGCCAGCAGTGAGTCGGCGGAGACGCACGAGCAGTACTTC. It is translated as CASSESAETHEQYF.